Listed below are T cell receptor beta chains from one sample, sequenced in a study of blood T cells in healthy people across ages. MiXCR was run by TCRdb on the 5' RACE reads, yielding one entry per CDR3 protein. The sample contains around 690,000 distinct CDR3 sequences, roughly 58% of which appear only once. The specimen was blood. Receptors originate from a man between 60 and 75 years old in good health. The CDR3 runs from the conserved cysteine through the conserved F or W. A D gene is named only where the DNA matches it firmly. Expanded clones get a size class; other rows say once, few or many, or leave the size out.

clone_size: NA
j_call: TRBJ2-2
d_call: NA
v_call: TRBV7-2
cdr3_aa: CASNPPGSSNLYLNTGELFF
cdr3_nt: TGTGCCAGCAACCCACCTGGGAGTAGCAACCTCTACCTGAACACCGGGGAGCTGTTTTTT

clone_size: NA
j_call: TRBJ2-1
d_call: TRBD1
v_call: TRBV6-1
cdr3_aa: CASSLLNRGQFF
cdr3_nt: TGTGCCAGCAGCCTTTTAAACAGGGGGCAGTTCTTC

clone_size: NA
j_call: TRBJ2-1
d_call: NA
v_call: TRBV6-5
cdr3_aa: CASSSTSYNGQFF
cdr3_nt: TGTGCCAGCAGTTCAACATCGTACAATGGGCAGTTCTTC

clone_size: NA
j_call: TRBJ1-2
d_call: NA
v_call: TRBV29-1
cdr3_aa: CSVDRGLGYTF
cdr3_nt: TGCAGCGTTGACAGGGGACTTGGCTACACCTTC

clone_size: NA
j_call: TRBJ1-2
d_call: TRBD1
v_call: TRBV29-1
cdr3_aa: CSVLQGAYDYTF
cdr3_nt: TGCAGCGTTCTTCAGGGGGCATATGACTACACCTTC

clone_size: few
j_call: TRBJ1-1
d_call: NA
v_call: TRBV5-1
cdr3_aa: CASSFSGVGTEAFF
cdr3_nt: TGCGCCAGCAGCTTTTCTGGGGTAGGAACTGAAGCTTTCTTT

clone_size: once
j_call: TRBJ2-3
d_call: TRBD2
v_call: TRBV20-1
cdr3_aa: CGAVSGGAGTDTQYF
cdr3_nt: TGCGGTGCTGTTAGCGGGGGGGCCGGCACAGATACGCAGTATTTT

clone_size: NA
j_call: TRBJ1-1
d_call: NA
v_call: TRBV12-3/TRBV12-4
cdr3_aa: CASSLSYGGGDTEAFF
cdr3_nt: TGTGCCAGCAGCCTTAGCTATGGGGGTGGCGACACTGAAGCTTTCTTT

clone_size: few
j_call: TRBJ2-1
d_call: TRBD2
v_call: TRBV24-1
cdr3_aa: CATSAAGGYDEQFF
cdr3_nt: TGTGCCACCAGTGCAGCGGGGGGTTATGATGAGCAGTTCTTC

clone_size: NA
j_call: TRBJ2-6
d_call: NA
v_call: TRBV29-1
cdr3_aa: CSVTTLTGANVLTF
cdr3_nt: TGCAGCGTTACAACACTAACTGGGGCCAACGTCCTGACTTTC

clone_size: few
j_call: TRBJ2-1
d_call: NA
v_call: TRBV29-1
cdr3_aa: CSARQALGPYNEQFF
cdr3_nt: TGCAGCGCTAGACAGGCCCTGGGCCCCTACAATGAGCAGTTCTTC

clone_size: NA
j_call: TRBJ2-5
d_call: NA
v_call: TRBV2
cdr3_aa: CASDAGLLRRETQYF
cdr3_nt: TGTGCCAGTGATGCGGGGCTTTTGAGGAGGGAGACCCAGTACTTC

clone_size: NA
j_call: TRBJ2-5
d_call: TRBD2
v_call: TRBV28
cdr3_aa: CASSSPLAGRETQYF
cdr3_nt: TGTGCCAGCAGTTCTCCTCTAGCGGGGCGAGAGACCCAGTACTTC

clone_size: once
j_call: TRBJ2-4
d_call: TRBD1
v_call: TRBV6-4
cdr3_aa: CASSDPDRLAKNIQYF
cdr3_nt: TGTGCCAGCAGTGACCCGGACAGGTTAGCCAAAAACATTCAGTACTTC

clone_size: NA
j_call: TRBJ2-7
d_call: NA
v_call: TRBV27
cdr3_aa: CANRLMTGSYEQYF
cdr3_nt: TGTGCCAACAGACTCATGACAGGTTCCTACGAGCAGTACTTC

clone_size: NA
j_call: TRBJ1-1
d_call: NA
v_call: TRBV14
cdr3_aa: CASSREQRIWATEAFF
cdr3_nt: TGTGCCAGCAGCCGCGAACAGCGCATCTGGGCCACTGAAGCTTTCTTT

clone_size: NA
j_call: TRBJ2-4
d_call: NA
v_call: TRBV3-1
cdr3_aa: CASSQANIQYF
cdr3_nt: TGTGCCAGCAGCCAAGCAAACATTCAGTACTTC

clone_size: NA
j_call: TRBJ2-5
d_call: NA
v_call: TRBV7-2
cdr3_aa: CASSTQTVEETQYF
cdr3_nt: TGTGCCAGCAGCACCCAGACAGTGGAGGAGACCCAGTACTTC

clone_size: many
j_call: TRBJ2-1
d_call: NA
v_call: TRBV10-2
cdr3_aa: CASSESSGSINEQFF
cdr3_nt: TGCGCCAGCAGTGAGTCGAGCGGCTCTATCAATGAGCAGTTCTTC

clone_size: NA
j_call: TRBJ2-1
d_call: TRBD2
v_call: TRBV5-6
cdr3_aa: CASSWSAQAGDYYNEQFF
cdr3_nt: TGTGCCAGCAGCTGGAGCGCCCAAGCGGGGGATTACTACAATGAGCAGTTCTTC

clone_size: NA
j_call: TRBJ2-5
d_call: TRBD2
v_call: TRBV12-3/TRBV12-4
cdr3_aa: CASSATPGLAARETQYF
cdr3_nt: TGTGCCAGCAGTGCCACCCCAGGACTAGCGGCGAGAGAGACCCAGTACTTC

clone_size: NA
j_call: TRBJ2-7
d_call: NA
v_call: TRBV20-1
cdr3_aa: CSAREPVIYNEQYF
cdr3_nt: TGCAGTGCTAGAGAGCCAGTCATATACAATGAGCAGTACTTC

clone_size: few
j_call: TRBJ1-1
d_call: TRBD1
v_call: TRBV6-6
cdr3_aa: CASSYDRGTEAFF
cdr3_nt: TGTGCCAGCAGTTACGACAGGGGGACTGAAGCTTTCTTT

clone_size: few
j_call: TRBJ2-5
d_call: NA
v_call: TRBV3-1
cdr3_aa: CASSQDPETQYF
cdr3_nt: TGTGCCAGCAGCCAAGATCCAGAGACCCAGTACTTC

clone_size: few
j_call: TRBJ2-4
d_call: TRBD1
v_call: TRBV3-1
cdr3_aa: CASSLGGASIQYF
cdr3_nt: TGTGCCAGCAGCTTAGGGGGCGCGAGCATTCAGTACTTC

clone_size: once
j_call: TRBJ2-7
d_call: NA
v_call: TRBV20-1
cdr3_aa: CSANRGTSYEQYF
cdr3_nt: TGCAGTGCTAATCGGGGGACCTCCTACGAGCAGTACTTC

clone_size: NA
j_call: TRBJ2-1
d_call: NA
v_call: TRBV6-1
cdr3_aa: CASSEATYNEQFF
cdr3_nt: TGTGCCAGCAGTGAAGCGACCTACAATGAGCAGTTCTTC

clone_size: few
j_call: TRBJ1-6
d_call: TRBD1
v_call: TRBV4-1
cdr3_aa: CASSQGQGSYNSPLHF
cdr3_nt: TGCGCCAGCAGCCAGGGACAGGGCTCCTATAATTCACCCCTCCACTTT

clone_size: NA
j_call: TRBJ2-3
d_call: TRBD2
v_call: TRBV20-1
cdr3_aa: CSVTGLEMSGGGYGTQYF
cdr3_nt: TGCAGCGTCACGGGCCTAGAGATGTCGGGCGGGGGGTATGGTACGCAGTATTTT

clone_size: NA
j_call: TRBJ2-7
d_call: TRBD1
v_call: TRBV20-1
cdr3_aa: CSARAGTGGASRDNEQYF
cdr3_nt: TGCAGTGCTAGGGCCGGGACAGGGGGCGCATCCCGAGACAATGAGCAGTACTTC

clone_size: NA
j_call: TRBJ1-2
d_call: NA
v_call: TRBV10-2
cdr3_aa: CASSREDGYTF
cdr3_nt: TGCGCCAGCAGCAGGGAAGATGGCTACACCTTC

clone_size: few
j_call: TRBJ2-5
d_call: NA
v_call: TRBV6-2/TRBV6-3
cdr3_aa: CASSYGLAWDRTQYF
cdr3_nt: TGTGCCAGCAGTTACGGTCTAGCCTGGGATCGGACCCAGTACTTC

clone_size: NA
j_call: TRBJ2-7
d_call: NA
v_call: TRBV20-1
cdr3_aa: CSAFGNGHEQYF
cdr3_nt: TGCAGTGCTTTCGGGAACGGTCACGAGCAGTACTTC

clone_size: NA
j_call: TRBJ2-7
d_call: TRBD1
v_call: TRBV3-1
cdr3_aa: CASSHEGASYEQYF
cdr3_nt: TGTGCCAGCAGCCACGAGGGGGCCTCCTACGAGCAGTACTTC

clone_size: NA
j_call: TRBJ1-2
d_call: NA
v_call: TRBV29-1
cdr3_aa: CSAGTGYADYGYTF
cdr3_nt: TGCAGCGCAGGGACGGGGTACGCCGACTATGGCTACACCTTC

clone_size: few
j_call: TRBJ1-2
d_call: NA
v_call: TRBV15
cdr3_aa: CATSPGGDYGYTF
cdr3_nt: TGTGCCACCAGCCCTGGAGGAGACTATGGCTACACCTTC

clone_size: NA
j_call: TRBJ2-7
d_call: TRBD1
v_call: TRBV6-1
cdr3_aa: CASSPLDRALRNEQYF
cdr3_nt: TGTGCCAGCAGTCCCCTCGACAGGGCCCTACGAAACGAGCAGTACTTC

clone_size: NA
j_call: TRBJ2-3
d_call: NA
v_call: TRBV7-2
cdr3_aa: CASSLDFSSTDTQYF
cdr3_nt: TGTGCCAGCAGCTTAGACTTCTCTAGCACAGATACGCAGTATTTT

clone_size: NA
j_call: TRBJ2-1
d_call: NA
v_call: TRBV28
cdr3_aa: CASSLPGDNNEQFF
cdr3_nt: TGTGCCAGCAGTTTACCAGGGGACAACAATGAGCAGTTCTTC

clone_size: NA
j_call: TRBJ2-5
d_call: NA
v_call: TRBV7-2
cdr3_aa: CASSLGGALGTQYF
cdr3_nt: TGTGCCAGCAGCTTAGGGGGGGCCTTGGGAACCCAGTACTTC

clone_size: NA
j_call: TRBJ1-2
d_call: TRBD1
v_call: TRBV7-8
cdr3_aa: CASSLEPGTGNGYTF
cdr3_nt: TGTGCCAGCAGCTTAGAGCCCGGGACAGGGAATGGCTACACCTTC

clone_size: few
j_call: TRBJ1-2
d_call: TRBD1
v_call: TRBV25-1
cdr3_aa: CASSDDTGVNYGYTF
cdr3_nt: TGTGCCAGCAGTGACGATACAGGGGTCAACTATGGCTACACCTTC

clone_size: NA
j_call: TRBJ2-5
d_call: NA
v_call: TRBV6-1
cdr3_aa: CASSEVDLWAQYF
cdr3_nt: TGTGCCAGCAGTGAAGTGGATCTTTGGGCCCAGTACTTC

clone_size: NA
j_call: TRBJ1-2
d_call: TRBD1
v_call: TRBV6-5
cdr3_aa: CASRIQGARYGYTF
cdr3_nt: TGTGCCAGCAGGATACAGGGGGCACGATATGGCTACACCTTC

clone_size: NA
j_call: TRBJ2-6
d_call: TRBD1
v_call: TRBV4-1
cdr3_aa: CASSQLGTASGANVLTF
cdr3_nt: TGCGCCAGCAGCCAACTAGGGACAGCCTCTGGGGCCAACGTCCTGACTTTC

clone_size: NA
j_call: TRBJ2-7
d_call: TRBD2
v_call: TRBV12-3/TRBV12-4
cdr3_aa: CASSSGLASDEQYF
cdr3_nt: TGTGCCAGCAGTTCGGGACTAGCGTCGGACGAGCAGTACTTC

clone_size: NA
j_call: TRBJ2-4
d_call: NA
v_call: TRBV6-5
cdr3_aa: CASSPSRDAKNIQYF
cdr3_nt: TGTGCCAGCAGTCCGTCGCGGGATGCCAAAAACATTCAGTACTTC

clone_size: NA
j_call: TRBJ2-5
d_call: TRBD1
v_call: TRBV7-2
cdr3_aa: CASNRQGAQETQYF
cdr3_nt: TGTGCCAGCAACCGACAGGGGGCACAAGAGACCCAGTACTTC

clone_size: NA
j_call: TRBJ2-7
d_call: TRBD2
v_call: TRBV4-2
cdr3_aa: CASSQQLAGGRDEQYF
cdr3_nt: TGTGCCAGCAGCCAACAACTAGCGGGGGGTCGGGATGAGCAGTACTTC

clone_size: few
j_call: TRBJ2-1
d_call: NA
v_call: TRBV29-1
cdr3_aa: CSVRVDNEQFF
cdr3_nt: TGCAGCGTTCGGGTGGACAATGAGCAGTTCTTC

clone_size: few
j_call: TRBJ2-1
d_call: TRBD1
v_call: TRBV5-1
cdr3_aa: CASSRSGGNEQFF
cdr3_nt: TGCGCCAGCAGCAGGTCAGGGGGCAATGAGCAGTTTTTC

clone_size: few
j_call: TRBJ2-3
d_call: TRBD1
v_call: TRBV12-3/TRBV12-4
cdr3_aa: CASSGRGGGDTQYF
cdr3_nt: TGTGCCAGCAGTGGCAGAGGGGGCGGAGATACGCAGTATTTT

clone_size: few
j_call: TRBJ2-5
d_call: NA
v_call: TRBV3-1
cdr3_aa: CASSPTLSYREETQYF
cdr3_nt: TGTGCCAGCAGCCCGACGCTTTCTTACAGGGAAGAGACCCAGTACTTC

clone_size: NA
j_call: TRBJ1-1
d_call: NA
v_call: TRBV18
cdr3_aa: CASSPGLVTEAFF
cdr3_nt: TGTGCCAGCTCACCAGGGCTGGTGACTGAAGCTTTCTTT